This T cell receptor beta chain was sequenced in a study of blood T cells in healthy people across ages. Study-wide findings and caveats: Diversity figures based on one million T cells were deemed too low.

This clonotype was found once. Antigen unknown. A sample-barcoded 5' primer and a J-beta primer mix were used in a second PCR of roughly 7 to 12 cycles. With 12 random nucleotides, a template-switch adaptor tagged each individual cDNA molecule. TCRdb reanalysed the 5' RACE reads using MiXCR and keeps one entry per CDR3 protein. The top ten hold about 20% of the sample, which has about a million distinct CDR3 sequences, approximately 50% seen once. Each sample used at least 6 million PBMCs. At least 6 micrograms of total RNA were extracted per sample. The CDR3 runs 14 residues. V was trimmed by 5 bases and J by 1 base, leaving 15 bases between them. Looked up from germline, CDR1 is DFQATT and CDR2 is SNEGSKA (reference sequence).

The chain is built from TRBV20-1 and TRBJ2-7, with D possibly being TRBD1 (6 bases). The sequencing sample was made of blood. The origin of this receptor is a woman aged 60 to 75 in good health. CDR3 residues: CSAFPQGLSYEQYF. CDR3 sequence (DNA): TGCAGTGCTTTCCCCCAGGGGTTATCCTACGAGCAGTACTTC.